These 17 T cell receptor beta chains were all obtained from the same sample, sequenced in a study of beta chain features in type 1 diabetes. Whole-study results and caveats: In all four CD4+ subsets, TCRB CDR3 length was significantly, moderately reduced in type 1 diabetes.

These receptors have no identified antigens. The entirety of the isolated RNA underwent reverse transcription, so expressed TCRB transcripts were sequenced. The method was immunoSEQ multiplex PCR; TCRdb's version includes in-frame clones alone and lacks a portion of them. Of fewer than 400,000 clones in the sample, 9.3% were seen once. Sequencing was performed on central memory CD4+ T cells from blood. The origin of the receptors is a man in his thirties or forties with type 1 diabetes.

This clone has at least ten counts. The V call is TRBV11-2, the J call TRBJ2-3, with D perhaps TRBD1 (5 bases). Germline CDR1 reads SGHAT; CDR2 reads FQNNGV. This CDR3 has 14 amino acids. Between the trimmed V and J ends, which lost 5 bases and 2 bases, there was a span of 11 bases. CDR3 nucleotide sequence: TGTGCCAGCAGCGTGATGGACAACACAGATACGCAGTATTTT. This sequence encodes CASSVMDNTDTQYF.

V and J are TRBV5-1 and TRBJ2-5; 8 nucleotides match TRBD1. Germline trimming cut 0 bases from V and 5 bases from J; bases unmatched to any gene: 3. The CDR3 loop spans 14 amino acids. Germline CDR1 and CDR2: SGHRS and YFSETQ. CDR3 DNA sequence: TGCGCCAGCAGCTTGGCAGGGGGCAAGGAGACCCAGTACTTC. This encodes CASSLAGGKETQYF.

DNA for the CDR3: TGTGCCATCAGTCTCGGGACTAGCGGGGGGGCCACTACGTTCTTC. Protein product: CAISLGTSGGATTFF. The V and J genes are TRBV10-3 and TRBJ2-1; 16 nucleotides agree with TRBD2. Trimming removed 5 bases from V and 15 bases from J; junction bases left unmatched: 10. The CDR3 length is 15 residues. In germline, CDR1 is ENHRY, CDR2 SYGVKD.

This clone has at least ten counts. This chain links TRBV5-4 with TRBJ2-3, with D perhaps assigned TRBD1 or TRBD2 (5 bases each). This CDR3 spans 14 amino acids. Germline V gives CDR1 SGHNT, CDR2 YYREEE (reference sequence). V was pared by 4 bases and J by 1 base, with 10 bases between. The CDR3 nucleotides read TGTGCCAGCAGCCTCGGGACCGGCACAGATACGCAGTATTTT. Residues: CASSLGTGTDTQYF.

This clone has more than one count but fewer than ten. The chain recombines TRBV6-1 with TRBJ2-7; 10 bases align to TRBD1. Germline CDR1 and CDR2: MNHNS and SASEGT. The ends lost 6 bases at V and 5 bases at J; junction bases unmatched: 7. The CDR3 has 14 amino acids. CDR3 in DNA: TGTGCCAGCAGACACCCCGGGACAGGGGACGAGCAGTACTTC. Amino acid sequence: CASRHPGTGDEQYF.

This clone was observed a few times. Compared with germline, one end of the junction differs, possibly owing to a read error. The chain is built from TRBV7-7 and TRBJ2-2; 7 nucleotides line up with TRBD2. The CDR3 loop spans 16 amino acids. Germline V lookup: CDR1 SSHAT, CDR2 FNYEAQ (reference sequence). The CDR3 region is CASSLDSGQSTGELFF. In nucleotides, the CDR3 is TGTGCTAGCAGCTTAGATAGCGGGCAGAGCACCGGGGAGCTGTTTTTT.

This clone was seen a few times. This rearrangement joins TRBV6-5 to TRBJ1-4, with TRBD1 as a possible D gene (5 bases). Germline V gives CDR1 MNHEY, CDR2 SVGAGI. This CDR3 is 14 amino acids long. V was cut by 2 bases and J by 10 bases, with 14 bases left in between. For the CDR3, the DNA is TGTGCCAGCAGTTACGACTCGGGAAGGGGAAAACTGTTTTTT. Encoded protein: CASSYDSGRGKLFF.

This chain uses TRBV7-8 with TRBJ2-7; maybe TRBD2 (5 bases). Between the trimmed V and J ends, which lost 0 bases and 4 bases, there was a span of 13 bases. Germline CDR1 reads SGHVS; CDR2 reads FQNEAQ. The CDR3 extends over 15 amino acids. The CDR3 is CASSLAEAYYYEQYF. CDR3 bases: TGTGCCAGCAGCTTAGCGGAGGCCTACTATTACGAGCAGTACTTC.

J is TRBJ2-5 and V is TRBV20-1; D unresolved. Trimming left V 3 bases short and J 2 bases short, with 4 bases between. The CDR3 length is 11 residues. Germline-derived CDR1 and CDR2 are DFQATT and SNEGSKA (reference sequence). The chain's CDR3 is CSARTQETQYF. Here the CDR3 DNA reads TGCAGTGCTAGGACACAAGAGACCCAGTACTTC.

The chain couples TRBV5-1 to TRBJ1-1, with 8 bases fitting TRBD1. Germline assignment: CDR1 SGHRS and CDR2 YFSETQ. The CDR3 contains 16 residues. V lost 3 bases and J lost 3; bases outside the gene matches: 10. CDR3 in amino acids: CASSYEGRRGHTEAFF. CDR3 nucleotides: TGCGCCAGCAGCTACGAGGGTCGCAGGGGGCACACTGAAGCTTTCTTT.

On this clone: The junction shows a germline mismatch at one end, possibly a read error. The chain uses TRBV7-7 and TRBJ1-1, with D unclear. The CDR3 has 14 amino acids. CDR1 is SSHAT, CDR2 FNYEAQ, per germline (reference sequence). The CDR3 bases are TGTGCTAGCAGCTTAGGGCAGTGGAGGACTGAAGCTTTCTTT. As protein: CASSLGQWRTEAFF. The complete variable domain, with remaining parts taken from reference TRBV7-7 and TRBJ1-1, reads GAGVSQSPRYKVTKRGQDVTLRCDPISSHATLYWYQQALGQGPEFLTYFNYEAQPDKSGLPSDRFSAERPEGSISTLTIQRTEQRDSAMYRCASSLGQWRTEAFFGQGTRLTVV.

The chain is built from TRBV4-3 and TRBJ2-7, with 9 bases that match TRBD1. Germline CDR1 reads LGHNA; CDR2 reads YSLEER. V trimming: 2 bases; J trimming: 3 bases; junction bases outside the gene matches: 2. The CDR3 runs to 14 residues. The CDR3: CASSQTGGYYEQYF. CDR3 coding DNA: TGCGCCAGCAGCCAAACAGGGGGCTACTACGAGCAGTACTTC.

The chain carries TRBV9 and TRBJ1-5, with D unresolved. Germline lookup yields CDR1 SGDLS and CDR2 YYNGEE. V dropped 1 base and J dropped 9 bases, with 11 bases sitting between them. This CDR3 has 13 amino acids. CDR3 sequence (DNA): TGTGCCAGCAGCGTAAGCAGTGACCTGCCCCAGCATTTT. Translation gives CASSVSSDLPQHF.

The rearrangement uses TRBV29-1 and TRBJ2-5; tentative D call: TRBD1 (5 bases). This CDR3 spans 14 amino acids. CDR1 is SQVTM and CDR2 is ANQGSEA in the germline V gene. The V and J ends lost 6 bases and 5 bases respectively, with 19 bases between them. CDR3 DNA sequence: TGCAGCGTAACAAGAAGGGGCTCATCGGAGACCCAGTACTTC. This codes for CSVTRRGSSETQYF.

This clone was seen only a few times. This chain uses TRBV30 with TRBJ1-5; TRBD1 aligns across 9 bases. Germline CDR1 and CDR2: GTSNPN and SVGIG (reference sequence). CDR3 size: 14 residues. J was trimmed by 3 bases and V by 3 bases; bases with no gene match: 3. CDR3 sequence (DNA): TGTGCCTGGAGGGGACAGGGTTCCAATCAGCCCCAGCATTTT. Translation gives CAWRGQGSNQPQHF.

This clone has a handful of counts. The V gene is TRBV5-1, the J gene TRBJ1-1, with 7 bases aligning to TRBD1. Trimming took 4 bases from V and 0 from J; bases not matched to a gene: 9. From germline, CDR1 is SGHRS and CDR2 YFSETQ. The length of the CDR3 is 16 residues. For the CDR3, the DNA is TGCGCCAGCAGCCAGCAAGGAGGGGGCTTGAACACTGAAGCTTTCTTT. This gives the protein CASSQQGGGLNTEAFF.

The chain carries TRBV7-9 and TRBJ1-2; no definite D call. CDR1 and CDR2 from the germline V gene are SEHNR and FQNEAQ (reference sequence). Trimming stripped 4 bases from V and 6 bases from J, with 12 bases between. This CDR3 has 13 residues. Written as DNA, the CDR3 is TGTGCCAGCAGCTCACCAGGAGCGCATGGCTACACCTTC. Translated, it gives CASSSPGAHGYTF.